This record covers a single T cell receptor beta chain. Its antigen is not identified. This record comes from a study of beta chain features in type 1 diabetes. Study context: In age, gender and cell yields, patients were similar to healthy donors. Over all samples combined, fewer than 130,000,000 sorted cells were examined. Study-level points and caveats: Compared with healthy donors, patients appeared to share more similar naive, central memory and regulatory TCRB repertoires. All four CD4+ subsets from Type 1 diabetes patients carried moderately but significantly shorter TCRB CDR3s.

The CDR3 totals 11 residues. Germline V gene sequence: CDR1 SNHLY, CDR2 FYNNEI. V lost 6 bases to trimming and J lost 10 bases; unmatched junction nucleotides: 2. Expressed TCRB transcripts got sequenced, as all isolated RNA was reverse transcribed. Sequencing was performed with immunoSEQ multiplex PCR; in TCRdb, only in-frame clones are kept and a portion is missing. The data hold roughly 300,000 clones, with less than 9.5% observed a single time. This chain uses TRBV2 with TRBJ2-1; 8 bases match TRBD1. The sequenced sample consisted of central memory CD4+ T cells from blood. This receptor was obtained from a woman aged 18 to 35 in good health. The CDR3 DNA is TGTGCCAGCAGGGGGGACAGGGAGCAGTTCTTC. Its translation is CASRGDREQFF.